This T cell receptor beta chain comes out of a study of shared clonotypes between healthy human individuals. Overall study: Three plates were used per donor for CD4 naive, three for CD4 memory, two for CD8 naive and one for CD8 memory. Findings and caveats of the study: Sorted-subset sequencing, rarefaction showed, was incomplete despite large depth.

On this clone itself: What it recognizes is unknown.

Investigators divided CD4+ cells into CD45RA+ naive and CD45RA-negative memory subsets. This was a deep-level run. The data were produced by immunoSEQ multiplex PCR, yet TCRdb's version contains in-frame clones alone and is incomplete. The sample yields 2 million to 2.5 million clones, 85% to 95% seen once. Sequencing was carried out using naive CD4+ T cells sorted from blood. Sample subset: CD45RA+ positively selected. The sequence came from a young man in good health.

The CDR3 DNA reads TGTGCCAGTAGCCAGGACAGCCGCAATCAGCCCCAGCATTTT. The encoded protein is CASSQDSRNQPQHF. The chain recombines TRBV19 with TRBJ1-5, with D possibly TRBD1 on 6 matching bases. The CDR3 spans 14 residues. Germline V lookup: CDR1 LNHDA, CDR2 SQIVND (reference sequence). V lost 6 bases and J lost 2, with 11 bases in between.